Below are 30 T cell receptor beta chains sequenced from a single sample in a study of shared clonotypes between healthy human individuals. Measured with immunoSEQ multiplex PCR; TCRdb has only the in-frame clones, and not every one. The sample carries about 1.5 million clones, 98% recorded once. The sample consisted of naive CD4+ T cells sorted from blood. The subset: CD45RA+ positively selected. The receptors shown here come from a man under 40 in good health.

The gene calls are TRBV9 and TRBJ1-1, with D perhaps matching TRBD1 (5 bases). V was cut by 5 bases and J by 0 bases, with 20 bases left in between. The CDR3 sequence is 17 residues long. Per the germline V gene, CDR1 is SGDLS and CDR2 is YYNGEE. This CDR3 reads CASSSYPGGGLNTEAFF. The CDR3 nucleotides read TGTGCCAGCAGTAGCTACCCCGGGGGGGGTCTGAACACTGAAGCTTTCTTT. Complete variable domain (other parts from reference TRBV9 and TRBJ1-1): DSGVTQTPKHLITATGQRVTLRCSPRSGDLSVYWYQQSLDQGLQFLIQYYNGEERAKGNILERFSAQQFPDLHSELNLSSLELGDSALYFCASSSYPGGGLNTEAFFGQGTRLTVV.

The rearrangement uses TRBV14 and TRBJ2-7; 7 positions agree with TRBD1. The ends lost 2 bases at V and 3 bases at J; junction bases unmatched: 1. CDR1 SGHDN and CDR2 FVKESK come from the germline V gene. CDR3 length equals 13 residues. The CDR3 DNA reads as TGTGCCAGCAGCCAACAGGGGGACTACGAGCAGTACTTC. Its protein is CASSQQGDYEQYF.

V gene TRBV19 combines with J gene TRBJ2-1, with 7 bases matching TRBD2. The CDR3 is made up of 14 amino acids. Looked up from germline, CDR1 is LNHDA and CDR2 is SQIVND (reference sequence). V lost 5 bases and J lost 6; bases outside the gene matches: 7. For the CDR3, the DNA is TGTGCCAGTAGTTGGTCTAGCGGACCCAATGAGCAGTTCTTC. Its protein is CASSWSSGPNEQFF.

The CDR3 region has the DNA TGCAGCGTAGAACTAGCGGGAGTATTGGAGACCCAGTACTTC. Translation: CSVELAGVLETQYF. J is TRBJ2-5 and V is TRBV29-1; TRBD2 matches 11 bases. Per germline, CDR1 SQVTM and CDR2 ANQGSEA. The CDR3 spans 14 residues. V lost 6 bases to trimming and J lost 5 bases; unmatched junction nucleotides: 8. Variable domain in full (rest from reference TRBV29-1 and TRBJ2-5): SAVISQKPSRDICQRGTSLTIQCQVDSQVTMMFWYRQQPGQSLTLIATANQGSEATYESGFVIDKFPISRPNLTFSTLTVSNMSPEDSSIYLCSVELAGVLETQYFGPGTRLLVL.

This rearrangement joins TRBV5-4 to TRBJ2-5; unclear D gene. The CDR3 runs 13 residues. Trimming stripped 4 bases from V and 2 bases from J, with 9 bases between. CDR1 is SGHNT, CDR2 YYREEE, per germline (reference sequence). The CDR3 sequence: CASSPSRQETQYF. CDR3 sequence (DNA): TGTGCCAGCAGCCCATCGAGGCAAGAGACCCAGTACTTC. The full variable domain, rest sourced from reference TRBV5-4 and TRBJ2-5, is ETGVTQSPTHLIKTRGQQVTLRCSSQSGHNTVSWYQQALGQGPQFIFQYYREEENGRGNFPPRFSGLQFPNYSSELNVNALELDDSALYLCASSPSRQETQYFGPGTRLLVL.

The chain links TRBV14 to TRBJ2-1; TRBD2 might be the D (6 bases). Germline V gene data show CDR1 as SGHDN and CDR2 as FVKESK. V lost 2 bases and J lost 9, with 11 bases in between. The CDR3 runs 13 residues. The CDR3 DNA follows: TGTGCCAGCAGCCAAAACGTCGGGGGTGAGCAGTTCTTC. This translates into CASSQNVGGEQFF.

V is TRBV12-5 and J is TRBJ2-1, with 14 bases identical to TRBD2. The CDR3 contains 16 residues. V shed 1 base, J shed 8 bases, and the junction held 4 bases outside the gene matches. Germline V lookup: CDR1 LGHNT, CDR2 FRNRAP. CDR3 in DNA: TGTGCTAGTGGTTTGGCCGGGACTAGCGGGAGTGATGAGCAGTTCTTC. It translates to CASGLAGTSGSDEQFF.

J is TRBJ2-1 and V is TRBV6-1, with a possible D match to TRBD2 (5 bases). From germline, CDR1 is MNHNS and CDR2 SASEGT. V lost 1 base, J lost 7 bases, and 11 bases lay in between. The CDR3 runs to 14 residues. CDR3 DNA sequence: TGTGCCAGCAGTGAAGTTTCCACTAGTAATGAGCAGTTCTTC. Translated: CASSEVSTSNEQFF.

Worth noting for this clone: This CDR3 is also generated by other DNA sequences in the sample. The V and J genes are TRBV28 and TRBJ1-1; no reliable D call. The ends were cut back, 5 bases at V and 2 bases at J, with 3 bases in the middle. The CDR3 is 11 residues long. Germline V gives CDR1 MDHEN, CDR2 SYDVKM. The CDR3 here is CASSQNTEAFF. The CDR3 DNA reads TGTGCCAGCAGTCAAAACACTGAAGCTTTCTTT.

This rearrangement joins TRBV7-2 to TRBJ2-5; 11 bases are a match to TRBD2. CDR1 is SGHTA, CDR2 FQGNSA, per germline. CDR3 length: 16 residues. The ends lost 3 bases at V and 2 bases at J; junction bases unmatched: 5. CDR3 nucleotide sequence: TGTGCCAGCAGCTTTCGCCGACTAGCGGGACAAGAGACCCAGTACTTC. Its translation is CASSFRRLAGQETQYF.

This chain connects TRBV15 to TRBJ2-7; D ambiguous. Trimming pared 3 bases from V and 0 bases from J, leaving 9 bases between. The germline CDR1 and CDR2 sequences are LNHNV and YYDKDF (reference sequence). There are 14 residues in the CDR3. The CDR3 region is CATSRNVDSYEQYF. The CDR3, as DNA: TGTGCCACCAGCAGGAATGTAGACTCCTACGAGCAGTACTTC. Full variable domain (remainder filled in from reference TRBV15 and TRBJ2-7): DAMVIQNPRYQVTQFGKPVTLSCSQTLNHNVMYWYQQKSSQAPKLLFHYYDKDFNNEADTPDNFQSRRPNTSFCFLDIRSPGLGDTAMYLCATSRNVDSYEQYFGPGTRLTVT.

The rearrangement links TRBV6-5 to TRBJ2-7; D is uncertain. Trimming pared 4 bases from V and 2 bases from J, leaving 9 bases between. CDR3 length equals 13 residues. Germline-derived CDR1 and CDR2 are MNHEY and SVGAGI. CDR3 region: CASSSGTTYEQYF. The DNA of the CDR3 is TGTGCCAGCAGTTCAGGCACTACCTACGAGCAGTACTTC.

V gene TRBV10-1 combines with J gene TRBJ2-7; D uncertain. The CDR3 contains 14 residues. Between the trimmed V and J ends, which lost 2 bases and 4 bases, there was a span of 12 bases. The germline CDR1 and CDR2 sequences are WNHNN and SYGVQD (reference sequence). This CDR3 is CASSESSRRYEQYF. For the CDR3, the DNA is TGCGCCAGCAGTGAGAGCTCTCGAAGATACGAGCAGTACTTC.

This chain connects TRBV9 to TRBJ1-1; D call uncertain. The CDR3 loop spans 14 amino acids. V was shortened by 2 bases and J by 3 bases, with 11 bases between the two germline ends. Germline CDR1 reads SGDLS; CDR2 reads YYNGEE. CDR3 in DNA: TGTGCCAGCAGCGTTTACCCCGGGTACACTGAAGCTTTCTTT. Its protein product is CASSVYPGYTEAFF.

CDR3 nucleotides: TGTGCCAGCAGCTTGGCGGGACAGGGTATTTACGAGCAGTACTTC. Residues: CASSLAGQGIYEQYF. This chain connects TRBV5-5 to TRBJ2-7, with 9 positions matching TRBD1. The CDR3 length is 15 residues. Germline assignment: CDR1 SGHKS and CDR2 YYEKEE (reference sequence). The trim removed 0 bases at V and 4 bases at J, leaving 5 bases unmatched.

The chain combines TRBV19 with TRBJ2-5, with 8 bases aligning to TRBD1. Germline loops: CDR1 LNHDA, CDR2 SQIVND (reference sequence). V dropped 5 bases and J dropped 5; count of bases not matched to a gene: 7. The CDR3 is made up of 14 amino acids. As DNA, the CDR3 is TGTGCCAGTAGTCGGCAGGGGGCGCGGGAGACCCAGTACTTC. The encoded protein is CASSRQGARETQYF.

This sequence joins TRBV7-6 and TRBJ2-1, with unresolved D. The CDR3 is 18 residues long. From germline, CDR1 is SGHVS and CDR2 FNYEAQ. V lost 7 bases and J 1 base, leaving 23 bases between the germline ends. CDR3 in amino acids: CASTTAPQALGSYNEQFF. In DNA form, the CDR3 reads TGTGCCAGCACCACAGCCCCGCAGGCCTTAGGGTCCTACAATGAGCAGTTCTTC.

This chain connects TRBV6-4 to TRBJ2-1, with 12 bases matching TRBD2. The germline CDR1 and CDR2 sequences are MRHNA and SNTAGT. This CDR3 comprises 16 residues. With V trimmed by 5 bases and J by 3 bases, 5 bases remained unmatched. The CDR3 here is CASSPWTSGIYNEQFF. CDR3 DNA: TGTGCCAGCAGTCCGTGGACTAGCGGGATCTACAATGAGCAGTTCTTC.

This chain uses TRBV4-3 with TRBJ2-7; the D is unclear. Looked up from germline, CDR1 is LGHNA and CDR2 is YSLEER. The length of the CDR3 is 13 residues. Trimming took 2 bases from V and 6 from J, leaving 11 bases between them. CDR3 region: CASSQLRAGEQYF. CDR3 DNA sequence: TGCGCCAGCAGCCAACTGCGCGCAGGCGAGCAGTACTTC.

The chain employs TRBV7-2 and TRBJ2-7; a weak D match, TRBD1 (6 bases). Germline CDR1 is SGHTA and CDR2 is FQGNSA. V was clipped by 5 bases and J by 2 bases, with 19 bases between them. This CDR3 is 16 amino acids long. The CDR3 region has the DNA TGTGCCAGCAGCCCCGGGGAACAGGGTGTTGCCTACGAGCAGTACTTC. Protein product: CASSPGEQGVAYEQYF.

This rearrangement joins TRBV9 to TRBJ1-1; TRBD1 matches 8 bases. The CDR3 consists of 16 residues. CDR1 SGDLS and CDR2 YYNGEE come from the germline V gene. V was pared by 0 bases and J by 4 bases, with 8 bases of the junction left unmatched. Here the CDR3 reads CASSVGQGIRGTEAFF. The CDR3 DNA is TGTGCCAGCAGCGTAGGACAGGGGATCCGGGGCACTGAAGCTTTCTTT.

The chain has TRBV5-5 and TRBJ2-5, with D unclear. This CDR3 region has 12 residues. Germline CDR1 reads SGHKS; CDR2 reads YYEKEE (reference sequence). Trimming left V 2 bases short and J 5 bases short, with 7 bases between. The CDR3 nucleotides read TGTGCCAGCAGCTTAGCGAGCGAGACCCAGTACTTC. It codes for CASSLASETQYF.

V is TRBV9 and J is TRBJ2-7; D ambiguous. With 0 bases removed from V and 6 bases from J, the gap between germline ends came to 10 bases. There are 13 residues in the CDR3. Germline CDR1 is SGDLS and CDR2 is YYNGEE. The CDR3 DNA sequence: TGTGCCAGCAGCGTAGGTCTCGCCTCCGAGCAGTACTTC. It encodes CASSVGLASEQYF.

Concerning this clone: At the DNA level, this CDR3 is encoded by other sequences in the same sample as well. CDR3 nucleotide sequence: TGTGCCAGCAGCTTGGACAGATCCTACGAGCAGTACTTC. It translates to CASSLDRSYEQYF. The chain is built from TRBV5-6 and TRBJ2-7; D not resolved. V lost 0 bases to trimming and J lost 1 base, with 5 bases between them. Germline CDR1 is SGHDT and CDR2 is YYEEEE. This CDR3 has 13 amino acids.

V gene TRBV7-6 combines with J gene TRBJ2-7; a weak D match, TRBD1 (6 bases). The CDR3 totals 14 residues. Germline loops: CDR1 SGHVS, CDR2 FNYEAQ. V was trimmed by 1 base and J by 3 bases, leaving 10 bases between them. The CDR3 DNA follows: TGTGCCAGCAGCTTAGGGGGGCGACTCTACGAGCAGTACTTC. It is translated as CASSLGGRLYEQYF.

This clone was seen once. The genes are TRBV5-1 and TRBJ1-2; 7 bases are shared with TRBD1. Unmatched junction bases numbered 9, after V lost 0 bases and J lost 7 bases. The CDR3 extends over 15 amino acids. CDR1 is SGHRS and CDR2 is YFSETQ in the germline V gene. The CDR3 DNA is TGCGCCAGCAGCTTGGGAGGAAAAGGGGGCGTTGGCTACACCTTC. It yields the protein CASSLGGKGGVGYTF.

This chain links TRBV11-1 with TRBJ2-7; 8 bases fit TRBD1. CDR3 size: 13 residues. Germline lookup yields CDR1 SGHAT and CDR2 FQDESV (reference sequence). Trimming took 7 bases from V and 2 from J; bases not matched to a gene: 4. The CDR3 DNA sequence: TGTGCCAGCAAGACAGGGGATGCCTACGAGCAGTACTTC. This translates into CASKTGDAYEQYF. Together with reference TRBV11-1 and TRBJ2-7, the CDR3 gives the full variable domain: EAEVAQSPRYKITEKSQAVAFWCDPISGHATLYWYRQILGQGPELLVQFQDESVVDDSQLPKDRFSAERLKGVDSTLKIQPAELGDSAMYLCASKTGDAYEQYFGPGTRLTVT.

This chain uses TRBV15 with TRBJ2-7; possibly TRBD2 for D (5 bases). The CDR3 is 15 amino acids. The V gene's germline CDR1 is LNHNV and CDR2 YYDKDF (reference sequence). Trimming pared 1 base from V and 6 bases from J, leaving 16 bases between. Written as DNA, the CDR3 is TGTGCCACCAGCAGAGGGGGTCCGGGGTGGAGCGAGCAGTACTTC. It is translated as CATSRGGPGWSEQYF. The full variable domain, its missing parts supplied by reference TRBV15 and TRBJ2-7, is DAMVIQNPRYQVTQFGKPVTLSCSQTLNHNVMYWYQQKSSQAPKLLFHYYDKDFNNEADTPDNFQSRRPNTSFCFLDIRSPGLGDTAMYLCATSRGGPGWSEQYFGPGTRLTVT.

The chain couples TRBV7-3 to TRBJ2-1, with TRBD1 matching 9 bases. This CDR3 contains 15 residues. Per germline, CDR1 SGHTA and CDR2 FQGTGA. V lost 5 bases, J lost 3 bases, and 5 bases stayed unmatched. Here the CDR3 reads CASSLRTGDYNEQFF. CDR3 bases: TGTGCCAGCAGCCTCCGGACAGGGGACTACAATGAGCAGTTCTTC.

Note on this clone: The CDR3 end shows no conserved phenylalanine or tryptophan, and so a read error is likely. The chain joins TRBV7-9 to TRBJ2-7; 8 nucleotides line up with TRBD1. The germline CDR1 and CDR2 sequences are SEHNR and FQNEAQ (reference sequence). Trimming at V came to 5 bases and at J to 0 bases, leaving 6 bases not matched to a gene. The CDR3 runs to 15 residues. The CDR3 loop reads CASSDGQGGSYEQYL. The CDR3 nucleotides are TGTGCCAGCAGCGACGGACAGGGAGGCTCCTACGAGCAGTACCTC.